This is a list of T cell receptor beta chains from one sample in a study of blood T cell repertoires in COVID-19. Profiling relied on immunoSEQ multiplex PCR, and the TCRdb table lists in-frame clones only, not all of them. The sample includes roughly 32,000 clones, 77% of them seen just once. Material: peripheral blood. The receptors derive from a human donor in a cohort sampled during active COVID-19. Both conserved end residues are part of each CDR3. A D gene is named only where the DNA matches it firmly. Clone sizes are given selectively: once, few, many, or a class where the clone is expanded.

V	size	J	D	CDR3	DNA
TRBV6-1	.	TRBJ1-2	.	CASSEGPFVGAGYTF	TGTGCCAGCAGTGAAGGACCTTTTGTTGGGGCTGGCTACACCTTC
TRBV30	few	TRBJ1-5	TRBD1	CAWSETGDQPQHF	TGTGCCTGGAGTGAGACAGGGGATCAGCCCCAGCATTTT
TRBV18	.	TRBJ1-3	.	CASSPSRAGNTIYF	TGTGCCAGCTCACCATCCAGGGCTGGAAACACCATATATTTT
TRBV7-2	.	TRBJ1-1	TRBD1	CASSSYAQGGEAFF	TGTGCCAGCAGCTCCTACGCACAGGGGGGTGAAGCTTTCTTT
TRBV2	.	TRBJ2-4	TRBD2	CASSVGDSGGITGLRAKNIQYF	TGTGCCAGCAGTGTTGGGGATAGCGGGGGGATTACAGGGTTGCGAGCCAAAAACATTCAGTACTTC
TRBV20-1	once	TRBJ2-3	TRBD2	CSASRTSGGASDTQYF	TGCAGTGCTAGTAGGACTAGCGGTGGCGCTTCTGATACGCAGTATTTT
TRBV12-3/TRBV12-4	few	TRBJ1-3	.	CASRRGSGNTIYF	TGTGCCAGCCGCAGGGGATCTGGAAACACCATATATTTT
TRBV27	.	TRBJ2-7	TRBD2	CASSSLGAGGAYEQYF	TGTGCCAGCAGTTCCCTTGGGGCGGGGGGGGCCTACGAGCAGTACTTC
TRBV30	.	TRBJ2-2	.	CAWSVGGGANTGELFF	TGTGCCTGGAGTGTAGGCGGGGGCGCGAACACCGGGGAGCTGTTTTTT
TRBV7-9	few	TRBJ1-4	.	CASSLIWEENEKLFF	TGTGCCAGCAGCTTGATTTGGGAGGAGAATGAAAAACTGTTTTTT
TRBV19	.	TRBJ2-7	.	CASSIDPGRVYEQYF	TGTGCCAGTAGTATAGACCCGGGAAGGGTCTACGAGCAGTACTTC
TRBV19	.	TRBJ1-5	.	CASSPQGYNQPQHF	TGTGCCAGTAGTCCACAGGGTTACAATCAGCCCCAGCATTTT
TRBV27	many	TRBJ2-5	TRBD1	CASSLRAGGRETQYF	TGTGCCAGCAGTTTAAGGGCAGGGGGTCGGGAGACCCAGTACTTC
TRBV2	.	TRBJ2-5	TRBD2	CASRRTSGGLQETQYF	TGTGCCAGCAGAAGGACTAGCGGGGGCCTCCAAGAGACCCAGTACTTC
TRBV27	.	TRBJ2-1	.	CASSLFGGQQFF	TGTGCCAGCAGTTTATTTGGCGGCCAGCAGTTCTTC
TRBV5-1	.	TRBJ2-1	.	CASSFPRVLEGDNEQFF	TGCGCCAGCAGCTTCCCAAGAGTCCTGGAGGGCGACAATGAGCAGTTCTTC
TRBV7-2	.	TRBJ2-5	.	CASSLVPGRMETQYF	TGTGCCAGCAGCTTAGTCCCGGGAAGGATGGAGACCCAGTACTTC
TRBV7-8	.	TRBJ2-6	TRBD1	CASSLKGATESGANVLTF	TGTGCCAGCAGCTTAAAGGGGGCCACAGAATCTGGGGCCAACGTCCTGACTTTC
TRBV7-9	few	TRBJ2-2	TRBD2	CASSLAEGLVDTGELFF	TGTGCCAGCAGCCTGGCTGAGGGACTAGTAGACACCGGGGAGCTGTTTTTT
TRBV7-8	.	TRBJ1-1	TRBD1	CASSRSGTGGTEAFF	TGTGCCAGCAGCCGATCCGGGACAGGGGGCACTGAAGCTTTCTTT
TRBV28	.	TRBJ1-1	TRBD1	CASSLTGLVINTEAFF	TGTGCCAGCAGTTTGACAGGGCTAGTGATTAACACTGAAGCTTTCTTT
TRBV2	.	TRBJ2-1	TRBD2	CASSEWEGSSYNEQFF	TGTGCCAGCAGTGAATGGGAGGGTAGCTCCTACAATGAGCAGTTCTTC
TRBV5-1	.	TRBJ2-1	TRBD2	CASSLGGGPYNEQFF	TGCGCCAGCAGCTTGGGCGGGGGACCATACAATGAGCAGTTCTTC
TRBV5-1	.	TRBJ2-5	TRBD2	CASSRRLAGSETQYF	TGCGCCAGCAGCCGGCGACTAGCGGGGTCAGAGACCCAGTACTTC
TRBV19	.	TRBJ1-5	.	CASNEGQLVQPQHF	TGTGCCAGTAATGAGGGCCAGCTTGTCCAGCCCCAGCATTTT
TRBV7-9	.	TRBJ2-7	TRBD1	CASSFSMDRGYEQYF	TGTGCCAGCAGCTTTTCCATGGACAGGGGCTACGAGCAGTACTTC
TRBV5-6	.	TRBJ1-2	.	CASLRSRGWGYTF	TGTGCCAGCCTCAGGTCTAGGGGCTGGGGCTACACCTTC
TRBV6-2/TRBV6-3	.	TRBJ2-1	TRBD2	CASSSPGTRLGNEQFF	TGTGCCAGCAGTAGCCCCGGGACTAGACTCGGCAATGAGCAGTTCTTC